This T cell receptor (beta chain) is drawn from a study of blood T cells in healthy people across ages. The use of a sample-barcoded 5' primer and a J-beta primer mix characterized a second PCR of roughly 6 to 11 cycles. One entry per CDR3 protein results from TCRdb running MiXCR on the 5' RACE reads. This sample carries hundreds of thousands of distinct CDR3 sequences, roughly a quarter of them seen once, and the ten largest clones take over 3.5%. Germline V gives CDR1 DFQATT, CDR2 SNEGSKA (reference sequence). The CDR3 consists of 15 residues. The ends were cut back, 4 bases at V and 4 bases at J, with 16 bases in the middle. The sample also formed part of further work on T cells of mothers and their children.

Sequenced: blood. The rearrangement uses TRBV20-1 and TRBJ2-2; possibly TRBD2 for D (5 bases). The sequence derives from a boy aged 2 to 10 in good health. CDR3 coding DNA: TGCAGTGCTATCGGCAGAACTCGGGGCACCGGGGAGCTGTTTTTT. It specifies CSAIGRTRGTGELFF.